This T cell receptor beta chain was sequenced in a study of shared clonotypes between healthy human individuals. CDR3 size: 14 residues. V was shortened by 0 bases and J by 4 bases, with 9 bases between the two germline ends. Germline lookup yields CDR1 LNHDA and CDR2 SQIVND (reference sequence). This clone was counted between two and nine times. The antigen remains unidentified. Notes on the study in general: A handful of donors shared 5% to 5.5% of their naive CD4 clonotypes. Blood alone was sampled, and tissue repertoires likely differ.

The CD4+ fraction was divided into a CD45RA+ naive subset and a CD45RA-negative memory subset. Investigators spread the genomic DNA of each subset evenly over several immunoSEQ plates. The data were produced by immunoSEQ multiplex PCR, yet TCRdb's version contains in-frame clones alone and is incomplete. The data contain about 1 million clones, 65% to 80% of them singletons. The TCR sequence derives from a man aged 18 to 30 in good health. The material sequenced was memory CD4+ T cells sorted from blood. Subset of the sample: CD45RA-negative fraction. The V gene is TRBV19, the J gene TRBJ1-2, with D uncertain. CDR3 in amino acids: CASSIDRPVYGYTF. The CDR3 DNA follows: TGTGCCAGTAGTATAGACAGGCCCGTCTATGGCTACACCTTC.